This entry features one T cell receptor beta chain sequence. This CDR3 comprises 15 residues. The germline V gene has CDR1 SGHRS and CDR2 YFSETQ. V was clipped by 0 bases and J by 5 bases, with 13 bases between them. The data stem from a study of CD8 T cells in Susac syndrome. After extraction with the RNeasy kit, 0.5 to 1 ug of the RNA was reverse transcribed using random hexamers. Amplification of TCR beta CDR3 across 54 Vbeta and 13 Jbeta was performed with immunoSEQ multiplex PCR. In TCRdb, the immunoSEQ multiplex PCR reads were re-called with MiXCR into one record per CDR3 protein. The sample carries a few hundred thousand distinct CDR3 sequences, roughly 94% recorded once. CD8+ and CD4+ T cells from blood underwent TCR beta sequencing. The multiple sclerosis controls were treatment-naive patients, and their relapsing-remitting disease was stable or active.

The chain links TRBV5-1 to TRBJ2-3; D is unclear. Sequencing input: CD4+ T cells from PBMCs. The TCR comes from a human donor with multiple sclerosis. The CDR3 loop is CASSLVVGLVDTQYF. The CDR3 DNA is TGCGCCAGCAGCTTGGTGGTCGGGTTGGTAGATACGCAGTATTTT.